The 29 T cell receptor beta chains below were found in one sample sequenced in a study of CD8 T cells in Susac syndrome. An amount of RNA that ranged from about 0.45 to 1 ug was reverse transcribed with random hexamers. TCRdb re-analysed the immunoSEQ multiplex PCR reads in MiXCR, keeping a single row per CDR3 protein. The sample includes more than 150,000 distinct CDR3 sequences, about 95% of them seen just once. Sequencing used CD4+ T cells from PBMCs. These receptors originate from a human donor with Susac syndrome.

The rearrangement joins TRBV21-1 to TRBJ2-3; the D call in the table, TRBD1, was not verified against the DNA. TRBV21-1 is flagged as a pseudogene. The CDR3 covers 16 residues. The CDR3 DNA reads TGTGCCAGCACCTACCCCGGCGTAAACATAACAGATACGCAGTATTTT. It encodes CASTYPGVNITDTQYF.

CDR3: CASSQGPTGGTYEQYF. CDR3 sequence (DNA): TGTGCCAGCAGCCAGGGCCCGACAGGGGGGACCTACGAGCAGTACTTC. The chain carries TRBV3-1 and TRBJ2-7; 9 bases line up with TRBD1. The CDR3 covers 16 residues. Germline V gene lookup returns CDR1 LGHDT and CDR2 YNNKEL (reference sequence). Germline trimming cut 3 bases from V and 2 bases from J; bases unmatched to any gene: 8.

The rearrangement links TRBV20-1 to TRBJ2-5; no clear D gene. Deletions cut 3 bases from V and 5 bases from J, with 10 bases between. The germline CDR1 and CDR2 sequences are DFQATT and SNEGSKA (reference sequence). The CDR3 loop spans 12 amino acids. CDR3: CSASETQETQYF. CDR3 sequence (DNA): TGCAGTGCTAGTGAGACTCAGGAGACCCAGTACTTC.

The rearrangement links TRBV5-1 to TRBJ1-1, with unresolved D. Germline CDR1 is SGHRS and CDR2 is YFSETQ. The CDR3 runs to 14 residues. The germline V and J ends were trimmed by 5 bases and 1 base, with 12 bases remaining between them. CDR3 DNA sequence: TGCGCCAGCAGGCCGGGCTGGGGGAACACTGAAGCTTTCTTT. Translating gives CASRPGWGNTEAFF.

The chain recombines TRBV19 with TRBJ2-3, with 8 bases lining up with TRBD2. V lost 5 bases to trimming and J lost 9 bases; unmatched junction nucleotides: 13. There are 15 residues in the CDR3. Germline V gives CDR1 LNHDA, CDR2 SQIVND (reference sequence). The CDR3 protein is CASSPQTSETGTQYF. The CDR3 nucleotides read TGTGCCAGTAGTCCCCAGACTAGCGAGACGGGAACGCAGTATTTT.

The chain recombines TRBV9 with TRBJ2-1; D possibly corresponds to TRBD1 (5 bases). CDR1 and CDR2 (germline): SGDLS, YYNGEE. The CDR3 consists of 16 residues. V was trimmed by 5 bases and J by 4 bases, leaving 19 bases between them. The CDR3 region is CASSTIGHPSYNEQFF. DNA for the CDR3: TGTGCCAGCAGTACAATCGGACACCCGTCGTACAATGAGCAGTTCTTC.

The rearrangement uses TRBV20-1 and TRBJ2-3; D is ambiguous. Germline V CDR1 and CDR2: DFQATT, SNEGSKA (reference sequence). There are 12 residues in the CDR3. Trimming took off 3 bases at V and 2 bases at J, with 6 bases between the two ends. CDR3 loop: CSARDDTDTQYF. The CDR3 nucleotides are TGCAGTGCTAGGGATGACACAGATACGCAGTATTTT.

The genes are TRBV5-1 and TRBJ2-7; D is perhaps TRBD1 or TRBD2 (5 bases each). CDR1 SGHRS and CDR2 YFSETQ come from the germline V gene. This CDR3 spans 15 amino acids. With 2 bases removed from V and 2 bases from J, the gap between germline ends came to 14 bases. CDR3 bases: TGCGCCAGCAGCTTCGGTACGTTGGGGGCCTACGAGCAGTACTTC. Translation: CASSFGTLGAYEQYF.

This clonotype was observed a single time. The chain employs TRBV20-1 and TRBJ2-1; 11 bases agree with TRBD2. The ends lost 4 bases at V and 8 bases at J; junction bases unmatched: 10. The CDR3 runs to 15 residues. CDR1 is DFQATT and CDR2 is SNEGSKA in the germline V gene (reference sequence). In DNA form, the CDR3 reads TGCAGTGCTAACGTAGCGGGGGGGGTAGGTCATGAGCAGTTCTTC. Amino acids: CSANVAGGVGHEQFF.

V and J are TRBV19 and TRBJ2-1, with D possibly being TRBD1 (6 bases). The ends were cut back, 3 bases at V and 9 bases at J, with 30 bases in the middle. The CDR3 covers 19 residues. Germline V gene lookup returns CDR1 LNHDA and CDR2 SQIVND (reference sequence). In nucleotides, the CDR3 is TGTGCCAGTAGTATCCCCCCGGGACGGTTCAGGGGTCTAGGGGGTGAGCAGTTCTTC. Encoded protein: CASSIPPGRFRGLGGEQFF.

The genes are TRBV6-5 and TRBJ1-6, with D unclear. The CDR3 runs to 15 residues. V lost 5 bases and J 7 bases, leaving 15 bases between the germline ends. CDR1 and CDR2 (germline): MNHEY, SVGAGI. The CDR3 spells CASSPSSGINSPLHF. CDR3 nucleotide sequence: TGTGCCAGCAGTCCTTCTTCCGGGATCAATTCACCCCTCCACTTT.

The CDR3 bases are TGTGCCAGCAACTACCGGGACCGGGGGACCGGCTACACCTTC. Translated, it gives CASNYRDRGTGYTF. This sequence joins TRBV6-2 or TRBV6-3 and TRBJ1-2; a weak D match, TRBD1 (5 bases). V was pared by 7 bases and J by 8 bases, with 20 bases between. Germline lookup yields CDR1 MNHEY and CDR2 SVGEGT. CDR3 length: 14 amino acids.

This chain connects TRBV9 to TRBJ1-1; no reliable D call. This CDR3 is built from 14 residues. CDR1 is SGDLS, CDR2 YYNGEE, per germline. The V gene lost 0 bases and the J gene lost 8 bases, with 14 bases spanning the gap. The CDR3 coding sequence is TGTGCCAGCAGCGTAGGGTCTTGGGCCTCGGAAGCTTTCTTT. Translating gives CASSVGSWASEAFF.

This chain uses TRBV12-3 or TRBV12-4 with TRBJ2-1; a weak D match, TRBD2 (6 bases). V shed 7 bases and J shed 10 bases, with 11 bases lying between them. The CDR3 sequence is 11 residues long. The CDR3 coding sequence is TGTGCCAGCAAAGGAGGGCGCGAGCAGTTCTTC. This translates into CASKGGREQFF.

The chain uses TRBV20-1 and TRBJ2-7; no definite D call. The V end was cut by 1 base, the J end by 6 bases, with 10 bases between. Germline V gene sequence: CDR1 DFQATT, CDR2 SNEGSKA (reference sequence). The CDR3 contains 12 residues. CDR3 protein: CSARGTVPEQYF. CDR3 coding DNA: TGCAGTGCTAGAGGAACTGTCCCCGAGCAGTACTTC.

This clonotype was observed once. For the CDR3, the DNA is TGCAGTGCTAGGGGGCGGGGCCCCTCGAATGAGCAGTTCTTC. Its translation: CSARGRGPSNEQFF. The chain couples TRBV20-1 to TRBJ2-1, with D possibly being TRBD2 (6 bases). CDR3 length equals 14 residues. V was shortened by 3 bases and J by 7 bases, with 16 bases between the two germline ends. CDR1 is DFQATT, CDR2 SNEGSKA, per germline (reference sequence).

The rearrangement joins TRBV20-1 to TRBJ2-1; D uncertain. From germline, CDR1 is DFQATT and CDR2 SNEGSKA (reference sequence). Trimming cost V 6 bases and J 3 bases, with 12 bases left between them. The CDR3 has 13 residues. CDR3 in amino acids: CSAYQPYYNEQFF. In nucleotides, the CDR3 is TGCAGTGCATATCAGCCGTACTACAATGAGCAGTTCTTC.

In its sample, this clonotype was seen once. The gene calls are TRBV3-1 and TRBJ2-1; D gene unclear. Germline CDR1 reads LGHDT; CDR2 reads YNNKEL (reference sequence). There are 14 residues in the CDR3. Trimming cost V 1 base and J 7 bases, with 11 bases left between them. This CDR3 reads CASSQGPSRNEQFF. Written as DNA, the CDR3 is TGTGCCAGCAGCCAAGGACCCTCGAGGAATGAGCAGTTCTTC.

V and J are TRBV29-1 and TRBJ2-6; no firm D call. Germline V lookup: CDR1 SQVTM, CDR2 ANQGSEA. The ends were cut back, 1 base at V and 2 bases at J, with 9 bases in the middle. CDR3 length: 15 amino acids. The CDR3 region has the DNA TGCAGCGTTGAAGCCGCGATGCCTGGGGCCAACGTCCTGACTTTC. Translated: CSVEAAMPGANVLTF.

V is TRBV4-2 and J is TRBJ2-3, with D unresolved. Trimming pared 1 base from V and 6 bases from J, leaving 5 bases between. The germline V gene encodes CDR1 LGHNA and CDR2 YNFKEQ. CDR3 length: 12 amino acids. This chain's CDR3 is CASSQGGDTQYF. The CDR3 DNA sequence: TGTGCCAGCAGCCAAGGTGGGGATACGCAGTATTTT.

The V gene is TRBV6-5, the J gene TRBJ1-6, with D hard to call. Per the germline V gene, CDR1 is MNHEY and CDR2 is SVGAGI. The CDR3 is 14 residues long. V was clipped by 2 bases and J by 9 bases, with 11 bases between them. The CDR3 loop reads CASSYAQSGSPLHF. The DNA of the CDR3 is TGTGCCAGCAGTTACGCCCAGTCGGGTTCACCCCTCCACTTT.

CDR3 DNA: TGTGCCAGCAGCTCACGACAGGAGTCGGGTGGCTACACCTTC. Amino acids: CASSSRQESGGYTF. This chain links TRBV11-2 with TRBJ1-2, with D possibly matching TRBD1 (6 bases). V gave up 4 bases and J gave up 7 bases, with 16 bases separating them. CDR1 SGHAT and CDR2 FQNNGV come from the germline V gene. This CDR3 comprises 14 residues. The entire variable domain, with the rest obtained from reference TRBV11-2 and TRBJ1-2, is as follows: EAGVAQSPRYKIIEKRQSVAFWCNPISGHATLYWYQQILGQGPKLLIQFQNNGVVDDSQLPKDRFSAERLKGVDSTLKIQPAKLEDSAVYLCASSSRQESGGYTFGSGTRLTVV.

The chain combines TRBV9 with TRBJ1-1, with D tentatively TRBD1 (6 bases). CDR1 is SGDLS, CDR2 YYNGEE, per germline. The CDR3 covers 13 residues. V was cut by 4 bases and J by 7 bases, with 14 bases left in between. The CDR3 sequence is CASSPRTANEAFF. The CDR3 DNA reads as TGTGCCAGCAGCCCTCGGACAGCAAATGAAGCTTTCTTT.

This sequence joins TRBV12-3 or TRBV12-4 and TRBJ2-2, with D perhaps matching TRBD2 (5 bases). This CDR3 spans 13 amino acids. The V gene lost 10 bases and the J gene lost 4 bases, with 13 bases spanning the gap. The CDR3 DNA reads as TGTGCCAACCGGCGGGCAAGCACCGGGGAGCTGTTTTTT. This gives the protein CANRRASTGELFF.

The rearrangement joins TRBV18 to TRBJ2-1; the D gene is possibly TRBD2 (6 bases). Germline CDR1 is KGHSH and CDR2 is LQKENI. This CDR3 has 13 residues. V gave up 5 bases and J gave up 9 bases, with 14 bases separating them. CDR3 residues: CASSSDGGSEQFF. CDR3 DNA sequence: TGTGCCAGCTCATCGGACGGGGGTAGTGAGCAGTTCTTC.

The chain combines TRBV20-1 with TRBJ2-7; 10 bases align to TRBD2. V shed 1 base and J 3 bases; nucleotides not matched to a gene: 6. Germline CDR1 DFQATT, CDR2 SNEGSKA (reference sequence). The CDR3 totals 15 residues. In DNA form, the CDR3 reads TGCAGTGCTAGAGTTCTAGCGGGGGTACTCTACGAGCAGTACTTC. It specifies CSARVLAGVLYEQYF.

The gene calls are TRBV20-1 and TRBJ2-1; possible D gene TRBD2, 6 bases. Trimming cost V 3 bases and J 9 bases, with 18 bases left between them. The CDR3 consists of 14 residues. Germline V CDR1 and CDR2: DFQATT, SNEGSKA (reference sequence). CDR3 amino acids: CSASPGTSNREQFF. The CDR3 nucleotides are TGCAGTGCTAGTCCCGGGACTTCAAATCGTGAGCAGTTCTTC.

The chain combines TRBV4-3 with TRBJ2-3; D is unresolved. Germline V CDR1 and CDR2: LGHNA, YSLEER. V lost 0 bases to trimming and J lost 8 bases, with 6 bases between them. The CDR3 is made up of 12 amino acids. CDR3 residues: CASSQERGTQYF. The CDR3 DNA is TGCGCCAGCAGCCAAGAGCGCGGTACGCAGTATTTT.

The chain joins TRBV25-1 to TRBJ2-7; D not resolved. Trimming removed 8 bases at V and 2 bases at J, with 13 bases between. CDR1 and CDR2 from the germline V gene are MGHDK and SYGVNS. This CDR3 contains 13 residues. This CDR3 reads CASSPGVAYEQYF. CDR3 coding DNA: TGTGCCAGCTCCCCCGGAGTGGCCTACGAGCAGTACTTC.